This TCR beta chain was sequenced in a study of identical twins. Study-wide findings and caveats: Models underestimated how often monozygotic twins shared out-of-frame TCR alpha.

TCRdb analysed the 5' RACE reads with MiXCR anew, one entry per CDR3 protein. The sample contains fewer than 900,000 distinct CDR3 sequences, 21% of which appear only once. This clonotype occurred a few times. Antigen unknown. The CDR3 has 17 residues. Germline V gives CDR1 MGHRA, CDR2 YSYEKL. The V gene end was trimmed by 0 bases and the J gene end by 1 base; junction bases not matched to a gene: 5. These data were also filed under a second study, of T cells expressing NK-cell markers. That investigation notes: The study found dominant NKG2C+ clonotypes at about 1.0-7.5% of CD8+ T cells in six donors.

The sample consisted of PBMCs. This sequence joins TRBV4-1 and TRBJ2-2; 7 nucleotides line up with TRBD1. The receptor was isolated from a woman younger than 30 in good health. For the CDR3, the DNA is TGCGCCAGCAGCCAAGATCCGCGACAGGGGAACACCGGGGAGCTGTTTTTT. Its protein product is CASSQDPRQGNTGELFF.